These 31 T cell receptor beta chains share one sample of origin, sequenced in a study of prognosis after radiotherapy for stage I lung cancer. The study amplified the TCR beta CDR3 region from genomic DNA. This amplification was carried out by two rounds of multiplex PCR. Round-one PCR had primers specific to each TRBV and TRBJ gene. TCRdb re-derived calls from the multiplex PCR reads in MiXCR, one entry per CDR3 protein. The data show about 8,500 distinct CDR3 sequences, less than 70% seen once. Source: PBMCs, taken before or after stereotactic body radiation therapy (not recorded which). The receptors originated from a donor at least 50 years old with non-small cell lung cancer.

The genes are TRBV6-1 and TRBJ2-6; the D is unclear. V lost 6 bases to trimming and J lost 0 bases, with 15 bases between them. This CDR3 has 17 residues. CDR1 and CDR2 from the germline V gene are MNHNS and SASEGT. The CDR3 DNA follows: TGTGCCAGCAGCCCAACAGCACCGAGCTCTGGGGCCAACGTCCTGACTTTC. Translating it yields CASSPTAPSSGANVLTF.

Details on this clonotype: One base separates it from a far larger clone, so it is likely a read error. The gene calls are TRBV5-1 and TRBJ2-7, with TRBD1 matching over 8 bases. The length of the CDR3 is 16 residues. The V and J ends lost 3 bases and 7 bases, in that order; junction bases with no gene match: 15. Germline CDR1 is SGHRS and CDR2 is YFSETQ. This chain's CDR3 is CASSSSPGQVIDEQYF. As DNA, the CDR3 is TGCGCCAGCAGCTCGTCCCCGGGACAGGTCATTGATGAGCAGTACTTC.

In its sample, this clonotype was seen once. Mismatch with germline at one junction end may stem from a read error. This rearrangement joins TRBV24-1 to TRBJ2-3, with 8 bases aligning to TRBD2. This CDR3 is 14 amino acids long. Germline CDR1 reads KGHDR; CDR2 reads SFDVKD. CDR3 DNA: TGTGCCACCCGTGAAGCGGGAGCCGGAGATACGCAGTATTTT. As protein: CATREAGAGDTQYF.

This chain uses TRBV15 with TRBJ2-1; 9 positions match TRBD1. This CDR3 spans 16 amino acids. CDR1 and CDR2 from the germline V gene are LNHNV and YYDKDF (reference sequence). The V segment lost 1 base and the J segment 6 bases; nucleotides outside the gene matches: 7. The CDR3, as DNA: TGTGCCACCAGCAGAGGGGGACAGGGACGGGTCAATGAGCAGTTCTTC. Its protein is CATSRGGQGRVNEQFF.

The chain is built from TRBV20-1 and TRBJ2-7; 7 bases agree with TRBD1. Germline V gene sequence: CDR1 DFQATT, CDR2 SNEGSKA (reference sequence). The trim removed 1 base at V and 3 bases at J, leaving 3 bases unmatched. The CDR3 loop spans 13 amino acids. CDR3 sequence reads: CSARADRYYEQYF. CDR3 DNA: TGCAGTGCTAGAGCGGACAGGTACTACGAGCAGTACTTC.

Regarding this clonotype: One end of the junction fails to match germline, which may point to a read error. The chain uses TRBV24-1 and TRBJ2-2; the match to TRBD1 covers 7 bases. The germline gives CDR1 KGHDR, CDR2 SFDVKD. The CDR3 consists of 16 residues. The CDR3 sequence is CATSDPTGFDTRELFF. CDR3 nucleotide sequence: TGTGCCACCAGTGACCCGACAGGGTTTGACACCAGGGAGCTGTTTTTT.

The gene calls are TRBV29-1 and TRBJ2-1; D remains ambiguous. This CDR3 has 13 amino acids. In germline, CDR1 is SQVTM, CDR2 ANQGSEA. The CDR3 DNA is TGCATCGGCACCAGACTTGTGGACAATGAGCAGTTCTTC. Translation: CIGTRLVDNEQFF.

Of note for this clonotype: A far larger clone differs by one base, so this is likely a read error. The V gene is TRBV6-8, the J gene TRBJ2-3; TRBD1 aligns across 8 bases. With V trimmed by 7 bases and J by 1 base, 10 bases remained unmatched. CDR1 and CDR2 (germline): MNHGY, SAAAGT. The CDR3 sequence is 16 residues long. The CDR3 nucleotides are TGTGCCAGCATCAGCCAGGGGGCGCAATGCACAGATACGCAGTATTTT. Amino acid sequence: CASISQGAQCTDTQYF.

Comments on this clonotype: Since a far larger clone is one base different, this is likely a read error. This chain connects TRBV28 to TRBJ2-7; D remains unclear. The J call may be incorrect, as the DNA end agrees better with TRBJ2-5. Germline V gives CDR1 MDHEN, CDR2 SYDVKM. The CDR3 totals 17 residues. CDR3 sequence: CASSSPPSWLNGETQYF. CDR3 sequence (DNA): TGTGCCAGCAGTTCGCCGCCAAGCTGGCTAAACGGGGAGACCCAGTACTTC.

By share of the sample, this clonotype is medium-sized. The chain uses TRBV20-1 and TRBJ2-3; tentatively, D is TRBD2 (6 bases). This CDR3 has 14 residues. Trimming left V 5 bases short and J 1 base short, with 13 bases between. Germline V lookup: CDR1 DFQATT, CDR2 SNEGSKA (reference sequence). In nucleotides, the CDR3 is TGCAGTGCTCATCGGGAGAGGGGCACAGATACGCAGTATTTT. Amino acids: CSAHRERGTDTQYF.

As DNA, the CDR3 is TGTGCCAGCAGCTTTTCCCCCCCCCCCGCCGACAACAATGAGCAGTTCTTC. Residues: CASSFSPPPADNNEQFF. V is TRBV5-5 and J is TRBJ2-1, with D hard to call. Germline assignment: CDR1 SGHKS and CDR2 YYEKEE (reference sequence). V dropped 2 bases and J dropped 5 bases, with 20 bases sitting between them. CDR3 length: 17 amino acids.

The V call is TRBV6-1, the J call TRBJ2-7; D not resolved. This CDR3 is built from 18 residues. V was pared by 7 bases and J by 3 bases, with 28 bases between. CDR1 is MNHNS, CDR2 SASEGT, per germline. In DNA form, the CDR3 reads TGTGCCAGCACCCACGGCGGCAGACCCTATGTTTTAAGCTACGAGCAGTACTTC. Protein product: CASTHGGRPYVLSYEQYF.

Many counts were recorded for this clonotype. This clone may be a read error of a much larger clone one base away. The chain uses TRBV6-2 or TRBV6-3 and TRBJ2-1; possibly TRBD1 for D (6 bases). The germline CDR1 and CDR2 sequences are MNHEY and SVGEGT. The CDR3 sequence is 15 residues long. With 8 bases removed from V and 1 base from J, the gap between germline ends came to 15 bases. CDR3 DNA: TGTGCCAGCGGTAGGGGGATAGCTTCCTACAATGAGCAGTTCTTC. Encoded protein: CASGRGIASYNEQFF.

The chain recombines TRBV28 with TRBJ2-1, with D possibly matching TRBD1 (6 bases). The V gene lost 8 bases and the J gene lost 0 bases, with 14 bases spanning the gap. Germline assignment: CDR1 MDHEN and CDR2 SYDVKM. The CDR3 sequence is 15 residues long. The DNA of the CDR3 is TGTGCCAGCGTCGAGGGGGAAAGCTCCTACAATGAGCAGTTCTTC. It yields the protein CASVEGESSYNEQFF. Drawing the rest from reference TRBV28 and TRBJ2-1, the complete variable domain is DVKVTQSSRYLVKRTGEKVFLECVQDMDHENMFWYRQDPGLGLRLIYFSYDVKMKEKGDIPEGYSVSREKKERFSLILESASTNQTSMYLCASVEGESSYNEQFFGPGTRLTVL.

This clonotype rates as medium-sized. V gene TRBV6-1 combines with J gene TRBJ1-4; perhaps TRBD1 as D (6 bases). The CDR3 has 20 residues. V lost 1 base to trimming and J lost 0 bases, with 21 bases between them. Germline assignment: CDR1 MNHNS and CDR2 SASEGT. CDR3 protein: CASSEDEWGARAATNEKLFF. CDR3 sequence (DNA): TGTGCCAGCAGTGAAGATGAGTGGGGGGCGCGCGCCGCAACTAATGAAAAACTGTTTTTT.

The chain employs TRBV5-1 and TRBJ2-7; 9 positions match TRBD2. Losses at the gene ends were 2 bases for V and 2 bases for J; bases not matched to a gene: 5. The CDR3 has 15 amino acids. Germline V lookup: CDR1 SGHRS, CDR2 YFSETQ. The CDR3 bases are TGCGCCAGCAGCTTAGATAGCGGGAGCCCCTACGAGCAGTACTTC. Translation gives CASSLDSGSPYEQYF.

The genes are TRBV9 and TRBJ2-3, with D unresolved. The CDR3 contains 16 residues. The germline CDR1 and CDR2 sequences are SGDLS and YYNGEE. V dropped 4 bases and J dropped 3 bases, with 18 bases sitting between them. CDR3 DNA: TGTGCCAGCAGCCGCTATATCTGGGGAATTACAGATACGCAGTATTTT. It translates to CASSRYIWGITDTQYF. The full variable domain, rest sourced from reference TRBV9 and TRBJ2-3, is DSGVTQTPKHLITATGQRVTLRCSPRSGDLSVYWYQQSLDQGLQFLIQYYNGEERAKGNILERFSAQQFPDLHSELNLSSLELGDSALYFCASSRYIWGITDTQYFGPGTRLTVL.

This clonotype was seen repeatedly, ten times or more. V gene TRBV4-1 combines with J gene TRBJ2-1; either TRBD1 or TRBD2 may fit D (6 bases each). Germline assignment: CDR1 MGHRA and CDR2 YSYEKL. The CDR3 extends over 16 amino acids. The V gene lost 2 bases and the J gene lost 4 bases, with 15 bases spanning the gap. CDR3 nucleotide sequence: TGCGCCAGCAGCCAAAGCGCCAGGGGACTTTACAATGAGCAGTTCTTC. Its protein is CASSQSARGLYNEQFF.

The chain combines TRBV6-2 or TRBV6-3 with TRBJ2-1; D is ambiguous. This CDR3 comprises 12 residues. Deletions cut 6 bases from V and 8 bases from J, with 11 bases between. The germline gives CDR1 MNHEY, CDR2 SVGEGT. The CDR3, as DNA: TGTGCCAGCAGAGCCCGTGTGTATGAGCAGTTCTTC. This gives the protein CASRARVYEQFF.

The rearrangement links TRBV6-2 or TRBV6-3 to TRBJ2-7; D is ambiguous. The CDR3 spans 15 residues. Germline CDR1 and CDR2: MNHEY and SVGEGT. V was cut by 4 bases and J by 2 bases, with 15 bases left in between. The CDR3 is CASSSSPDRTYEQYF. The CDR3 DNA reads TGTGCCAGCAGTTCCAGCCCGGACCGAACCTACGAGCAGTACTTC.

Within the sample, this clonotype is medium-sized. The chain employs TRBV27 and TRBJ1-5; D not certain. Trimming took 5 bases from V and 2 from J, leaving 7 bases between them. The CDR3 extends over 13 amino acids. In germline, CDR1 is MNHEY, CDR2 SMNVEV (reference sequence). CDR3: CASSPKGNQPQHF. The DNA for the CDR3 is TGTGCCAGCAGTCCGAAGGGCAATCAGCCCCAGCATTTT.

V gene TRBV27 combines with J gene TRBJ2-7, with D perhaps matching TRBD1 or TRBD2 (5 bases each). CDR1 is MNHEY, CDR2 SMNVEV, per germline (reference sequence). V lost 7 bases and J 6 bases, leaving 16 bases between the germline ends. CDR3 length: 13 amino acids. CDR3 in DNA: TGTGCCAGCACCCTCCAGGGTGGGGGCGAGCAGTACTTC. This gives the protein CASTLQGGGEQYF.

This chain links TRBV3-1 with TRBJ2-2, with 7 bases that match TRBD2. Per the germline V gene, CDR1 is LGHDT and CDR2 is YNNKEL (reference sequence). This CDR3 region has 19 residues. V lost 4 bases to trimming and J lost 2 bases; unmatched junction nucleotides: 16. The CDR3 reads CASSPVASGTNPNTGELFF. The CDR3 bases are TGTGCCAGCAGCCCCGTGGCTAGCGGCACCAACCCAAACACCGGGGAGCTGTTTTTT.

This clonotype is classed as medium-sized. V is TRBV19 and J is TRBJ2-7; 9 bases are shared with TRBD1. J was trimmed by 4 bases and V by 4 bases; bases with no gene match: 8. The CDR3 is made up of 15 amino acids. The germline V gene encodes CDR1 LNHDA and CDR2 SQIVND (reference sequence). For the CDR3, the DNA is TGTGCCAGTAGTAATTCCGGGACAGGGTCTTACGAGCAGTACTTC. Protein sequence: CASSNSGTGSYEQYF. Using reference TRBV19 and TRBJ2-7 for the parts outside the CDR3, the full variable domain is DGGITQSPKYLFRKEGQNVTLSCEQNLNHDAMYWYRQDPGQGLRLIYYSQIVNDFQKGDIAEGYSVSREKKESFPLTVTSAQKNPTAFYLCASSNSGTGSYEQYFGPGTRLTVT.

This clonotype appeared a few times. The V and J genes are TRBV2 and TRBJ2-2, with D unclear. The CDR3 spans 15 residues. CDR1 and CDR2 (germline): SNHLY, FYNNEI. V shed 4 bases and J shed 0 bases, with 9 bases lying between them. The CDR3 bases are TGTGCCAGCAGTGGGCAGGAAACGAACACCGGGGAGCTGTTTTTT. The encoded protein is CASSGQETNTGELFF.

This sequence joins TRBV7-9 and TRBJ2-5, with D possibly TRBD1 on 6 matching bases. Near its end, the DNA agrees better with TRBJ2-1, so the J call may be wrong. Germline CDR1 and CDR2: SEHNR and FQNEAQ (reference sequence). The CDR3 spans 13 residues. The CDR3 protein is CASSSGTSDEQFF. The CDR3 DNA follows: TGTGCCAGCAGCTCCGGGACATCCGATGAGCAGTTCTTC.

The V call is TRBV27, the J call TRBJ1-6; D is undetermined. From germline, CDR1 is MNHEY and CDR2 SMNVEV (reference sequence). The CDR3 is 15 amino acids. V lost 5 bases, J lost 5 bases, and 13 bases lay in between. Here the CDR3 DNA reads TGTGCCAGCAGTGATATTTTGGGAGATAATTCACCCCTCCACTTT. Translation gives CASSDILGDNSPLHF.

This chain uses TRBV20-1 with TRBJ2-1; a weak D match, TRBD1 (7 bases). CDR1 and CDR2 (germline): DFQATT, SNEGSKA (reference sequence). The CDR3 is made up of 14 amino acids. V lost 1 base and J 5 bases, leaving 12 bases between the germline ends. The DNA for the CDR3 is TGCAGTGCTAGAGGCGGGACAGACCACAATGAGCAGTTCTTC. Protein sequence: CSARGGTDHNEQFF.

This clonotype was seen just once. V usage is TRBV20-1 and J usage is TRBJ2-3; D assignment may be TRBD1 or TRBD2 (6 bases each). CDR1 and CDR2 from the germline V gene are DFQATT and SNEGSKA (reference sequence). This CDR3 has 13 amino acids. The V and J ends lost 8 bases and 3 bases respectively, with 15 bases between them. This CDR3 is CSLPGGGTDTQYF. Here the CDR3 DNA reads TGCAGTCTGCCCGGGGGCGGGACAGATACGCAGTATTTT.

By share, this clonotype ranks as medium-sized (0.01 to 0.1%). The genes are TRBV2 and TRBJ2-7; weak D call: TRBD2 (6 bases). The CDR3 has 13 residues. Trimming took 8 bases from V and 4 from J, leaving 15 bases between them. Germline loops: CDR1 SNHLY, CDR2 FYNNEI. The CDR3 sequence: CASRGLGVYEQYF. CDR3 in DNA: TGTGCCAGCCGGGGACTGGGCGTTTACGAGCAGTACTTC.

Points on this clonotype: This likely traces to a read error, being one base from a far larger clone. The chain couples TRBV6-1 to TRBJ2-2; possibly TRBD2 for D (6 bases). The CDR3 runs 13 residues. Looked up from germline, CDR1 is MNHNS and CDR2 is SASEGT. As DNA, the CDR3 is TGTGCCATCAGTGCGGGGTGTGCCGGGGAGCTGTTTTTT. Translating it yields CAISAGCAGELFF.